One sample yielded the 4 T cell receptor beta chains listed below, sequenced in a study of memory CD4+ T cells and cytomegalovirus serostatus. The protocol was immunoSEQ multiplex PCR, while the TCRdb copy is restricted to in-frame clones and leaves out a portion. The sample gives under 55,000 clones, more than 70% of which show up once; 2% is in the top ten. Single viable CD3+CD4+CD8-CD45RO+ cells were sorted as the memory CD4+ T cells. What was sequenced was memory CD4+ T cells from blood. These receptors were obtained from an adult in good health and CMV-seropositive.

This clone has just one count. The V call is TRBV11-2, the J call TRBJ1-2; maybe TRBD1 (6 bases). Germline-derived CDR1 and CDR2 are SGHAT and FQNNGV. This CDR3 region has 15 residues. Trimming removed 1 base at V and 0 bases at J, with 9 bases between. Here the CDR3 DNA reads TGTGCCAGCAGCTTAGGGGAGGGGGCTAACTATGGCTACACCTTC. Protein sequence: CASSLGEGANYGYTF.

The chain couples TRBV9 to TRBJ1-5; D perhaps matches TRBD1 (5 bases). Per the germline V gene, CDR1 is SGDLS and CDR2 is YYNGEE. The CDR3 runs 15 residues. V was cut by 4 bases and J by 10 bases, with 21 bases left in between. In nucleotides, the CDR3 is TGTGCCAGCAGCCCGCGCGGGGCCCCCGGGTCACCCCAGCATTTT. As protein: CASSPRGAPGSPQHF.

CDR3 DNA sequence: TGTGCCAGTAGTTTCAGGGGACACACTGAAGCTTTCTTT. Translation gives CASSFRGHTEAFF. The chain uses TRBV19 and TRBJ1-1; perhaps TRBD1 as D (6 bases). This CDR3 region has 13 residues. The V gene's germline CDR1 is LNHDA and CDR2 SQIVND (reference sequence). The V end was cut by 5 bases, the J end by 3 bases, with 10 bases between.

This clone occurred a few times. CDR3 residues: CASSLVSGEQYF. CDR3 DNA: TGTGCCAGCAGCTTAGTTTCAGGCGAGCAGTACTTC. V is TRBV7-8 and J is TRBJ2-7; D unresolved. CDR3 length equals 12 residues. Germline-derived CDR1 and CDR2 are SGHVS and FQNEAQ. Trimming stripped 1 base from V and 6 bases from J, with 7 bases between.